Each of the 8 T cell receptor beta chains below was sequenced from the same sample in a study of blood T cell repertoires in COVID-19. Assay: immunoSEQ multiplex PCR; the TCRdb copy retains only in-frame clones and omits some. The sample records about 190,000 clones, 84% being singletons. Sequencing used PBMCs or T cells enriched from blood (not recorded which). These receptor sequences come from a woman aged 25 to 39 who had been exposed to COVID-19.

The chain recombines TRBV19 with TRBJ1-1; D is ambiguous. Germline loops: CDR1 LNHDA, CDR2 SQIVND (reference sequence). There are 13 residues in the CDR3. V was pared by 5 bases and J by 11 bases, with 18 bases between. Here the CDR3 DNA reads TGTGCCAGTAGTCGGGAGAGGAGGGTGGGCGCTTTCTTT. Its translation: CASSRERRVGAFF.

This clone was counted once. The V gene is TRBV27, the J gene TRBJ2-1; 9 nucleotides line up with TRBD2. With 5 bases clipped from V and 6 bases from J, the junction kept 11 bases outside the gene matches. The length of the CDR3 is 16 residues. CDR1 MNHEY and CDR2 SMNVEV come from the germline V gene (reference sequence). The CDR3 loop is CASSQAGASGVNEQFF. CDR3 coding DNA: TGTGCCAGCAGTCAAGCGGGGGCTAGCGGGGTCAATGAGCAGTTCTTC.

The J gene is TRBJ2-1, the V gene TRBV4-1; possible D gene TRBD1, 6 bases. V lost 1 base and J 8 bases, leaving 18 bases between the germline ends. Germline CDR1 MGHRA, CDR2 YSYEKL. This CDR3 has 16 amino acids. In DNA, the CDR3 is TGCGCCAGCAGCCAAGTATGGGATAGAGGGGGACATGAGCAGTTCTTC. Translating it yields CASSQVWDRGGHEQFF.

This clone was counted a single time. The chain has TRBV19 and TRBJ2-7, with 8 bases aligning to TRBD1. Losses at the gene ends were 6 bases for V and 5 bases for J; bases not matched to a gene: 9. The CDR3 sequence is 14 residues long. Per germline, CDR1 LNHDA and CDR2 SQIVND (reference sequence). The CDR3, as DNA: TGTGCCAGTAGATCCGTGCAGGGGGCTAACGAGCAGTACTTC. Translated, it gives CASRSVQGANEQYF.

V gene TRBV5-5 combines with J gene TRBJ1-2; possible D gene TRBD1, 5 bases. CDR1 is SGHKS, CDR2 YYEKEE, per germline (reference sequence). This CDR3 has 13 residues. Trimming took off 5 bases at V and 6 bases at J, with 14 bases between the two ends. The chain's CDR3 is CASSFIGGDGYTF. The CDR3 DNA reads as TGTGCCAGCAGTTTTATCGGGGGGGATGGCTACACCTTC.

The rearrangement uses TRBV6-2 or TRBV6-3 and TRBJ1-5; D may be TRBD1 (6 bases). Germline values: CDR1 MNHEY, CDR2 SVGEGT. The V end was cut by 5 bases, the J end by 2 bases, with 19 bases between. The CDR3 consists of 17 residues. This chain's CDR3 is CASSLRTGTPGNQPQHF. DNA for the CDR3: TGTGCCAGCAGTCTCAGAACAGGGACGCCGGGCAATCAGCCCCAGCATTTT.

The chain recombines TRBV18 with TRBJ2-3; 10 bases align to TRBD2. Unmatched junction bases numbered 4, after V lost 3 bases and J lost 1 base. There are 16 residues in the CDR3. Per the germline V gene, CDR1 is KGHSH and CDR2 is LQKENI. The DNA for the CDR3 is TGTGCCAGCTCACCGAGCGGGGGGGCCGGCACAGATACGCAGTATTTT. It encodes CASSPSGGAGTDTQYF.

Points on this clone: Additional DNA sequences in this sample encode the identical CDR3. The gene calls are TRBV2 and TRBJ1-2; TRBD1 agrees at 7 bases. Looked up from germline, CDR1 is SNHLY and CDR2 is FYNNEI. The CDR3 has 13 amino acids. The junction had 3 bases not matched to a gene; V was cut back by 6 bases and J by 2 bases. CDR3 sequence: CASSGQANYGYTF. The DNA of the CDR3 is TGTGCCAGCAGCGGACAGGCCAACTATGGCTACACCTTC.